This TCR beta chain was sequenced during a study of shared clonotypes between healthy human individuals. Study-level findings and limits: A reduction in generation probabilities was seen for non-shared clonotypes relative to those shared by all four donors.

Positively selected for CCR7, the CD45RO-negative cells used as naive CD8 cells excluded terminally differentiated effector memory CD45RA+ cells. For this clone: The antigen remains unidentified.

The trim removed 5 bases at V and 3 bases at J, leaving 7 bases unmatched. Germline CDR1 is MDHEN and CDR2 is SYDVKM. There are 16 residues in the CDR3. This table comes from immunoSEQ multiplex PCR, and its TCRdb copy is limited to in-frame clones, with some not included. Here the sample spans around 1,900,000 clones, about 94% being singletons. The sequence was obtained from a man aged 18 to 35 in good health. Some clones in this sample may be carry-over from other donors' samples. This chain connects TRBV28 to TRBJ2-1; 10 bases fit TRBD1. The sequenced sample consisted of naive CD8+ T cells from PBMCs. The CDR3 loop is CASSEDRGLFYNEQFF. CDR3 bases: TGTGCCAGCAGTGAAGACAGGGGGCTTTTCTACAATGAGCAGTTCTTC.